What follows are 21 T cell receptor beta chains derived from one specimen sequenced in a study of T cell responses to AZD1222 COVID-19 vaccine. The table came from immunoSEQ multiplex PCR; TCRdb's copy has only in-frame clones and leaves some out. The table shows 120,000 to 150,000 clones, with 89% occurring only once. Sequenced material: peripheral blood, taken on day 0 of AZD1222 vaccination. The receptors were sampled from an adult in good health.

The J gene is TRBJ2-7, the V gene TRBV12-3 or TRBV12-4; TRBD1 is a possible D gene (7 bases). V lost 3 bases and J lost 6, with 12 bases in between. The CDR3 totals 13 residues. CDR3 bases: TGTGCCAGCAGTTTCAGGAGGGGGCTCGAGCAGTACTTC. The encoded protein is CASSFRRGLEQYF.

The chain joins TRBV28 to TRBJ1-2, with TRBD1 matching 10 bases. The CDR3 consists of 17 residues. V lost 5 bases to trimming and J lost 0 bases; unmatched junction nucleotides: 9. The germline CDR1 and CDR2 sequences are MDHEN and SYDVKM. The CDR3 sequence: CASSARDRGVPNYGYTF. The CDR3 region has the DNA TGTGCCAGCAGTGCCCGGGACAGGGGAGTCCCTAACTATGGCTACACCTTC.

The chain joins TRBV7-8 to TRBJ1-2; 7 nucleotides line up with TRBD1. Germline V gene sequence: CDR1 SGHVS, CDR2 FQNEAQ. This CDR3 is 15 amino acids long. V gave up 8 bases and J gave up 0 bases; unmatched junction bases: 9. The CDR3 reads CASSPRGGPNYGYTF. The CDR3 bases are TGTGCCAGCTCTCCCAGGGGGGGGCCTAACTATGGCTACACCTTC.

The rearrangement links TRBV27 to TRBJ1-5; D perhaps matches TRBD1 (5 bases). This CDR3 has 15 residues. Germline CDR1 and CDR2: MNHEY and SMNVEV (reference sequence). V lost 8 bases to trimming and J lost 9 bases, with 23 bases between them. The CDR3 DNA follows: TGTGCCAGCCGAATAGCAGGCGGGGGATCATGGCCCCAGCATTTT. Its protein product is CASRIAGGGSWPQHF.

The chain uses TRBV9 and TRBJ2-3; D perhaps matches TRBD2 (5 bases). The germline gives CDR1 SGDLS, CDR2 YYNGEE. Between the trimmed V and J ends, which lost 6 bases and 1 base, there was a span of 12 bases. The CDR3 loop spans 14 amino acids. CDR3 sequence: CASTAVSGTDTQYF. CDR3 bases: TGTGCCAGCACAGCAGTTAGCGGCACAGATACGCAGTATTTT.

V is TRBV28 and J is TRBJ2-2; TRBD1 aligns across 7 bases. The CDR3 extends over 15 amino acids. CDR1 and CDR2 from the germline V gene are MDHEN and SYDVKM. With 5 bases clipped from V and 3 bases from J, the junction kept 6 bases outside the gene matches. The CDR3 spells CASSAGTVDTGELFF. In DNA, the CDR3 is TGTGCCAGCAGTGCCGGGACAGTAGACACCGGGGAGCTGTTTTTT.

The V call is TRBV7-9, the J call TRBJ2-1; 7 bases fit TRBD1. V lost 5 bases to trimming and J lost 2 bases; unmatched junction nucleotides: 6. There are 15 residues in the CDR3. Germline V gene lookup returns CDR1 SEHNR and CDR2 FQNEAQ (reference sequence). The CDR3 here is CASSPRQGTYNEQFF. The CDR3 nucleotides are TGTGCCAGCAGCCCTCGACAGGGAACCTACAATGAGCAGTTCTTC.

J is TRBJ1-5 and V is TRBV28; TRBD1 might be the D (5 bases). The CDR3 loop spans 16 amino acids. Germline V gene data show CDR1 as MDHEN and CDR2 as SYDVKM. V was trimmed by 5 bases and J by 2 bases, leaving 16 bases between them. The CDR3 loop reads CASSTIRGEGNQPQHF. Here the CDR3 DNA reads TGTGCCAGCAGTACAATTCGGGGGGAGGGCAATCAGCCCCAGCATTTT.

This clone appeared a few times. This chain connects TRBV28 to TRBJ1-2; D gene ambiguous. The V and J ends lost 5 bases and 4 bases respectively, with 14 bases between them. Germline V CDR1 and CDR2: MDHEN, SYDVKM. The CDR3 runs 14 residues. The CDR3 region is CASSPGGVTYGYTF. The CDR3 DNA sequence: TGTGCCAGCAGTCCCGGCGGGGTAACCTATGGCTACACCTTC.

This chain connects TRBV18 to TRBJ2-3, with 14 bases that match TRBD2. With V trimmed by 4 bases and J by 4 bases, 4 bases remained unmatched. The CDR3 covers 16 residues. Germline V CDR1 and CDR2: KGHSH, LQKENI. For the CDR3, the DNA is TGTGCCAGCTCACTTGGGACTAGCGGGAGCGCAGATACGCAGTATTTT. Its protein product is CASSLGTSGSADTQYF.

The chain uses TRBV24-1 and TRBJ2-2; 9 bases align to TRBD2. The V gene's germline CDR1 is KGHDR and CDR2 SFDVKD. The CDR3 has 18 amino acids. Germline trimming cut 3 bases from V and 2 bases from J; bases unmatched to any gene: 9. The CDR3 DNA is TGTGCCACCAGTGATCCTCGAGGCGGGAGGGGTAACACCGGGGAGCTGTTTTTT. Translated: CATSDPRGGRGNTGELFF.

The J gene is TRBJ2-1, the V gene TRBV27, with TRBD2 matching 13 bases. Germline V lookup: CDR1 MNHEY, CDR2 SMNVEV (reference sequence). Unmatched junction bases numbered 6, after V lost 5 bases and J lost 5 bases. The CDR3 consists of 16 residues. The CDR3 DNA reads TGTGCCAGCAGTCCCCGCGGACTAGCGGGAGACAATGAGCAGTTCTTC. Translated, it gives CASSPRGLAGDNEQFF.

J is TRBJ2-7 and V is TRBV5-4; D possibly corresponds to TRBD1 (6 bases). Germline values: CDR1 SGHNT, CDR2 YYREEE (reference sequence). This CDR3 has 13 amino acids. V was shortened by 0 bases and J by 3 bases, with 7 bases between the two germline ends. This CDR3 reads CASSLEDSYEQYF. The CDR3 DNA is TGTGCCAGCAGCTTGGAGGACAGCTACGAGCAGTACTTC.

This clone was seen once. In DNA, the CDR3 is TGTGCCAGTAGTAGGACATCCTACTCTGGAAACACCATATATTTT. Residues: CASSRTSYSGNTIYF. The rearrangement uses TRBV19 and TRBJ1-3, with D possibly matching TRBD1 (5 bases). Trimming removed 4 bases from V and 0 bases from J, with 10 bases in between. The CDR3 loop spans 15 amino acids. CDR1 LNHDA and CDR2 SQIVND come from the germline V gene (reference sequence).

The CDR3 loop reads CASSDGYRGEQYF. The CDR3 DNA is TGTGCCAGCAGCGACGGATACAGGGGCGAGCAGTACTTC. The chain couples TRBV7-2 to TRBJ2-7; the match to TRBD1 covers 7 bases. V trimming: 5 bases; J trimming: 6 bases; junction bases outside the gene matches: 7. Per the germline V gene, CDR1 is SGHTA and CDR2 is FQGNSA. The CDR3 has 13 residues.

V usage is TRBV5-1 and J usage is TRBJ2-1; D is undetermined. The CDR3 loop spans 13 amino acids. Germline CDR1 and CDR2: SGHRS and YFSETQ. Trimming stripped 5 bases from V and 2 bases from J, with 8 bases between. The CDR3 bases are TGCGCCAGCAGGACCGATGCCTACAATGAGCAGTTCTTC. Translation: CASRTDAYNEQFF.

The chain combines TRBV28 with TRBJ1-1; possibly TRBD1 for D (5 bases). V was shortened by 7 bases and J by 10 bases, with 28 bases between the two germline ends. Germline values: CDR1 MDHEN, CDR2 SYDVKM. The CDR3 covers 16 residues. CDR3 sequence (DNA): TGTGCCAGCACATTTCCTGGGGTCCGGGACGGCGAGGGAGCTTTCTTT. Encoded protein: CASTFPGVRDGEGAFF. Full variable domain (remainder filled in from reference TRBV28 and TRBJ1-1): DVKVTQSSRYLVKRTGEKVFLECVQDMDHENMFWYRQDPGLGLRLIYFSYDVKMKEKGDIPEGYSVSREKKERFSLILESASTNQTSMYLCASTFPGVRDGEGAFFGQGTRLTVV.

The DNA for the CDR3 is TGTGCCAGCAGCCAAGAGCCCCAGACTAGCGGGAGCTCCTACAATGAGCAGTTCTTC. This encodes CASSQEPQTSGSSYNEQFF. The rearrangement uses TRBV4-2 and TRBJ2-1; 12 bases are a match to TRBD2. The CDR3 covers 19 residues. Germline V gives CDR1 LGHNA, CDR2 YNFKEQ. V was clipped by 0 bases and J by 0 bases; unmatched bases: 6.

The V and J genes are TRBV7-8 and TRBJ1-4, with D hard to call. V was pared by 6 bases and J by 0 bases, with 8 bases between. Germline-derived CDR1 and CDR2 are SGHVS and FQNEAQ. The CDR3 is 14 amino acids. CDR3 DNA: TGTGCCAGCAGTAAGAGTTCAACTAATGAAAAACTGTTTTTT. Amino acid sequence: CASSKSSTNEKLFF.

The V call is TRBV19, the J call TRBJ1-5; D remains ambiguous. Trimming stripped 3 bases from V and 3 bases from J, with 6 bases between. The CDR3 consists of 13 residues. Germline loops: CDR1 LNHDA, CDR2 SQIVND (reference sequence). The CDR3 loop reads CASSIAPNQPQHF. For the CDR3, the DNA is TGTGCCAGTAGTATCGCACCCAATCAGCCCCAGCATTTT.

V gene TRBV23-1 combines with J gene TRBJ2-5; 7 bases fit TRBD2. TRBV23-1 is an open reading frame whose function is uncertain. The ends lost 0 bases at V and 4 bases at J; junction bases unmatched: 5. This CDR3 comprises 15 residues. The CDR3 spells CASSQSRAGRETQYF. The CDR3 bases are TGCGCCAGCAGTCAATCGAGAGCGGGACGAGAGACCCAGTACTTC.